This note documents a single T cell receptor beta chain sequence. Original handling: Estimated nucleated cell counts came from reference gene primer amplification. Repertoires were generated with immunoSEQ multiplex PCR, while TCRdb's copy carries only in-frame clones and drops some. V, J and clone size were drawn from that table, and D and trimming were deduced from the DNA. The sample holds 200,000 or so clones; roughly 81% are singletons and the top ten take 2.5% to 3.5%. Trimming shortened V by 3 bases and J by 7 bases, and 7 bases separated the two germline ends. This CDR3 contains 12 residues. The germline V gene has CDR1 SGHNT and CDR2 YENEEA. This specimen belongs to a study of blood T cell repertoires in COVID-19. Study-level information: Samples representing acute and convalescent COVID-19 were sourced from the United States, Italy and Spain. T cells, B-cell-depleted T cells, or PBMCs supplied cDNA or gDNA.

Sequencing was carried out using peripheral blood. J is TRBJ2-1 and V is TRBV11-3; the D is unclear. This TCR was recovered from a man between 45 and 60 years old who had recovered from COVID-19. The chain's CDR3 is CASSFVSNEQFF. In DNA form, the CDR3 reads TGTGCCAGCAGCTTCGTATCTAATGAGCAGTTCTTC.